The 21 T cell receptor beta chains presented below share a single source sample, sequenced in a study of T cells after yellow fever vaccination. One entry per CDR3 protein, called by TCRdb with MiXCR from the 5' RACE reads. The sample has more than 300,000 distinct CDR3 sequences, approximately 11% seen once. Sequenced material: CD4+ T cells sorted from PBMCs, taken 45 days after the yellow fever booster vaccination. The source is a young man who received the YFV17D yellow fever vaccine.

The CDR3 protein is CASSKVGTANTGELFF. The DNA for the CDR3 is TGTGCCAGCAGCAAAGTCGGGACTGCAAACACCGGGGAGCTGTTTTTT. V is TRBV21-1 and J is TRBJ2-2; the listed D gene, TRBD2, was not tested against the DNA. TRBV21-1 is assigned pseudogene status. The length of the CDR3 is 16 residues.

This clonotype has a count of ten or more. The CDR3 loop reads CASSFQSTYNSPLHF. In DNA form, the CDR3 reads TGCGCCAGCAGCTTCCAGAGCACCTATAATTCACCCCTCCACTTT. The chain employs TRBV5-1 and TRBJ1-6; no reliable D call. Per germline, CDR1 SGHRS and CDR2 YFSETQ. V was cut by 2 bases and J by 2 bases, with 8 bases left in between. The CDR3 covers 15 residues.

The J gene is TRBJ2-7, the V gene TRBV2; no clear D. The V end lost 8 bases, the J end lost 2 bases, and 10 bases lay between the germline ends. The CDR3 runs to 12 residues. Germline assignment: CDR1 SNHLY and CDR2 FYNNEI. CDR3 in DNA: TGTGCCAGCTCGCTAGAAGCCTACGAGCAGTACTTC. Encoded protein: CASSLEAYEQYF.

This chain connects TRBV12-3 or TRBV12-4 to TRBJ2-1; D gene ambiguous. V lost 6 bases, J lost 0 bases, and 15 bases lay in between. The CDR3 sequence is 16 residues long. Here the CDR3 reads CASSPGGSSSYNEQFF. DNA for the CDR3: TGTGCCAGCAGCCCCGGCGGAAGCAGCTCCTACAATGAGCAGTTCTTC.

The CDR3 coding sequence is TGCAGCGTTCAGGGGACTGGGTCTGAAGCTTTCTTT. It specifies CSVQGTGSEAFF. This sequence joins TRBV29-1 and TRBJ1-1; possibly TRBD1 for D (6 bases). V lost 5 bases and J 6 bases, leaving 13 bases between the germline ends. This CDR3 is built from 12 residues. CDR1 and CDR2 from the germline V gene are SQVTM and ANQGSEA.

V and J are TRBV5-1 and TRBJ2-1, with 11 bases fitting TRBD2. CDR1 is SGHRS, CDR2 YFSETQ, per germline. V lost 4 bases to trimming and J lost 3 bases; unmatched junction nucleotides: 9. CDR3 size: 17 residues. CDR3 in DNA: TGCGCCAGCAGCCCATCTAGCGGGGGGACCAACTACAATGAGCAGTTCTTC. Residues: CASSPSSGGTNYNEQFF.

This clonotype was recorded a few times. This sequence joins TRBV7-9 and TRBJ1-5; no clear D gene. CDR1 is SEHNR, CDR2 FQNEAQ, per germline (reference sequence). Trimming took 4 bases from V and 3 from J, leaving 13 bases between them. This CDR3 is 15 amino acids long. CDR3 sequence: CASSYGSSPNQPQHF. In nucleotides, the CDR3 is TGTGCCAGCAGCTACGGCTCGTCCCCCAATCAGCCCCAGCATTTT. The whole variable domain, filled in from reference TRBV7-9 and TRBJ1-5, reads DTGVSQNPRHKITKRGQNVTFRCDPISEHNRLYWYRQTLGQGPEFLTYFQNEAQLEKSRLLSDRFSAERPKGSFSTLEIQRTEQGDSAMYLCASSYGSSPNQPQHFGDGTRLSIL.

This clonotype was counted at least ten times. This chain connects TRBV4-3 to TRBJ2-5, with TRBD1 matching 7 bases. Germline trimming cut 3 bases from V and 0 bases from J; bases unmatched to any gene: 1. Germline lookup yields CDR1 LGHNA and CDR2 YSLEER. This CDR3 is 14 amino acids long. The chain's CDR3 is CASSQGQYQETQYF. The CDR3 coding sequence is TGCGCCAGCAGCCAGGGACAGTACCAAGAGACCCAGTACTTC.

The V call is TRBV30, the J call TRBJ1-2, with D perhaps matching TRBD1 (5 bases). V shed 0 bases and J shed 0 bases, with 11 bases lying between them. This CDR3 comprises 15 residues. The germline gives CDR1 GTSNPN, CDR2 SVGIG (reference sequence). CDR3 in amino acids: CAWSVRGGANYGYTF. CDR3 DNA: TGTGCCTGGAGTGTACGTGGAGGGGCTAACTATGGCTACACCTTC.

This chain joins TRBV9 and TRBJ1-2, with 8 bases matching TRBD1. Germline assignment: CDR1 SGDLS and CDR2 YYNGEE. The CDR3 length is 15 residues. J lost 0 bases, V lost 3 bases, and 4 bases had no gene match. The chain's CDR3 is CASSAGQGTNYGYTF. The CDR3 DNA reads TGTGCCAGCAGCGCCGGACAGGGCACTAACTATGGCTACACCTTC.

V is TRBV5-6 and J is TRBJ1-1; D call uncertain. CDR1 and CDR2 (germline): SGHDT, YYEEEE. Trimming removed 0 bases from V and 6 bases from J, with 9 bases in between. CDR3 length: 13 amino acids. The CDR3 spells CASSLGRSAEAFF. The CDR3, as DNA: TGTGCCAGCAGCTTGGGTCGGAGCGCTGAAGCTTTCTTT.

In this sample, this clonotype turned up a few times. V gene TRBV20-1 combines with J gene TRBJ1-6; the match to TRBD1 covers 7 bases. The CDR3 loop spans 17 amino acids. Germline V gene sequence: CDR1 DFQATT, CDR2 SNEGSKA (reference sequence). V shed 6 bases, J shed 7 bases, and the junction held 18 bases outside the gene matches. Here the CDR3 reads CSALSNPGQTLNSPLHF. CDR3 nucleotides: TGCAGTGCCCTTTCAAACCCGGGACAGACATTGAATTCACCCCTCCACTTT.

There are many counts of this clonotype. This rearrangement joins TRBV5-1 to TRBJ2-5; 12 bases align to TRBD2. This CDR3 comprises 15 residues. CDR1 is SGHRS and CDR2 is YFSETQ in the germline V gene. The V and J ends lost 4 bases and 0 bases, in that order; junction bases with no gene match: 1. The CDR3 reads CASSRTSGNQETQYF. The CDR3 coding sequence is TGCGCCAGCAGCAGGACTAGCGGGAACCAAGAGACCCAGTACTTC.

In this sample, this clonotype turned up a few times. This sequence joins TRBV7-3 and TRBJ2-2, with no clear D. Germline CDR1 SGHTA, CDR2 FQGTGA. This CDR3 has 14 residues. Trimming removed 2 bases at V and 1 base at J, with 5 bases between. CDR3 protein: CASSLEMNTGELFF. The CDR3, as DNA: TGTGCCAGCAGCTTAGAAATGAACACCGGGGAGCTGTTTTTT.

In this sample, this clonotype turned up once. CDR3 sequence reads: CASSPLLSVGQPQHF. As DNA, the CDR3 is TGTGCCAGCTCACCATTACTCTCGGTGGGGCAGCCCCAGCATTTT. The chain couples TRBV18 to TRBJ1-5; D unresolved. The CDR3 loop spans 15 amino acids. In germline, CDR1 is KGHSH, CDR2 LQKENI. Trimming shortened V by 2 bases and J by 7 bases, and 15 bases separated the two germline ends. The whole variable domain, remainder taken from reference TRBV18 and TRBJ1-5, is NAGVMQNPRHLVRRRGQEARLRCSPMKGHSHVYWYRQLPEEGLKFMVYLQKENIIDESGMPKERFSAEFPKEGPSILRIQQVVRGDSAAYFCASSPLLSVGQPQHFGDGTRLSIL.

This clonotype occurred many times. The CDR3 protein is CASSEGTGLSDPQHF. The CDR3 region has the DNA TGTGCCAGCAGCGAGGGGACGGGACTGTCGGATCCCCAGCATTTT. V and J are TRBV9 and TRBJ1-5; TRBD1 might be the D (5 bases). Germline V gene data show CDR1 as SGDLS and CDR2 as YYNGEE. With 3 bases removed from V and 10 bases from J, the gap between germline ends came to 20 bases. CDR3 size: 15 residues.

The V and J genes are TRBV5-1 and TRBJ1-1; a possible D gene is TRBD1 (5 bases). Germline V lookup: CDR1 SGHRS, CDR2 YFSETQ. V shed 2 bases and J shed 4 bases, with 12 bases lying between them. The CDR3 sequence is 14 residues long. The CDR3 protein is CASSFDQGSTEAFF. The CDR3 nucleotides are TGCGCCAGCAGCTTCGACCAGGGAAGCACTGAAGCTTTCTTT.

This clonotype was counted ten times or more. The J gene is TRBJ1-3, the V gene TRBV5-1; TRBD1 is a possible D gene (6 bases). Germline V gene lookup returns CDR1 SGHRS and CDR2 YFSETQ. With 1 base removed from V and 1 base from J, the gap between germline ends came to 6 bases. The CDR3 extends over 14 amino acids. The CDR3 reads CASSLTGSGNTIYF. The CDR3 DNA is TGCGCCAGCAGCTTGACAGGGTCTGGAAACACCATATATTTT.

This clonotype was recorded at least ten times. The J gene is TRBJ1-3, the V gene TRBV12-3 or TRBV12-4, with TRBD1 as a possible D gene (5 bases). The CDR3 covers 15 residues. The ends were cut back, 2 bases at V and 0 bases at J, with 8 bases in the middle. The CDR3 nucleotides read TGTGCCAGCAGTTTATACAGGAACTCTGGAAACACCATATATTTT. This encodes CASSLYRNSGNTIYF.

This clonotype was seen many times. V gene TRBV6-1 combines with J gene TRBJ2-7; 8 bases line up with TRBD2. CDR3 size: 13 residues. Germline CDR1 MNHNS, CDR2 SASEGT. V lost 6 bases and J lost 3; bases outside the gene matches: 4. The CDR3: CASRASGYYEQYF. The CDR3 DNA is TGTGCCAGCAGGGCTAGCGGGTACTACGAGCAGTACTTC.

The chain has TRBV7-2 and TRBJ1-2; unclear D gene. Trimming removed 3 bases from V and 8 bases from J, with 13 bases in between. Germline V CDR1 and CDR2: SGHTA, FQGNSA. The CDR3 extends over 13 amino acids. CDR3 in amino acids: CASSFSGSGGYTF. DNA of the CDR3: TGTGCCAGCAGCTTCTCTGGGTCGGGCGGCTACACCTTC.